This T cell receptor beta chain was recovered during a study of blood T cells in healthy people across ages. The CDR3 totals 19 residues, both ends included. The germline V gene has CDR1 MDHEN and CDR2 SYDVKM. It was with a sample-barcoded 5' primer and a J-beta primer mix that a second PCR of about 6 to 12 cycles was run. Researchers report that a template-switch adaptor with 12 random nucleotides tagged each cDNA molecule. TCRdb ran MiXCR on the 5' RACE reads and lists one entry per CDR3 protein. The sample carries under 1,100,000 distinct CDR3 sequences, about 23% recorded once. Details on this clonotype: Antigen: not known. No DNA is shown, since the ends of the CDR3 on it are uncertain; the CDR3 is the one TCRdb lists.

The study's findings and limits: Since the PBMCs were unsorted, naive and antigen-experienced cells could not be conclusively compared.

The data also belong to a second study, concerning T cells of mothers and their children.

The source is a girl aged 2 to 9 in good health. The sample comprised blood. The genes are TRBV28 and TRBJ2-7; TRBD2 reflects the table's D call only, with no check against the DNA. The CDR3 sequence: CASSSSTSGRAYIGYEQYF.